The TCR beta chain under discussion was sequenced for a study of cytomegalovirus exposure and HLA in healthy donors. Overall study results and limits: Researchers reportedly found TCR beta sequences accurately predicted most subjects' HLA-A and HLA-B alleles. The presence/absence work took it that sequencing depth was about the same across donors. Later on, analysis showed that most CMV-associated TCR beta chains appeared to be HLA-restricted.

This clone was recorded a few times. Its specificity is unknown. With 60 Vbeta and 13 Jbeta primers, the PCR was carried out. Sequencing was performed with immunoSEQ multiplex PCR; in TCRdb, only in-frame clones are kept and a portion is missing. The repertoire consists of about 160,000 clones, with 70% to 85% occurring once and the leading ten covering 3.7%. This TCR was sampled from a man aged 30 to 39 in good health and CMV-seropositive. Source material: PBMCs.

CDR3 region: CASSTTSGGAGNEQFF. The CDR3 nucleotides read TGTGCCAGCAGCACAACTAGCGGGGGGGCCGGAAATGAGCAGTTCTTC. V gene TRBV7-2 combines with J gene TRBJ2-1, with 13 bases matching TRBD2. CDR1 is SGHTA, CDR2 FQGNSA, per germline. J gave up 7 bases and V 5 bases, and 8 bases lay outside the gene matches. This CDR3 has 16 residues.